These 3 T cell receptor beta chains originate from one sample sequenced in a study of blood T cell repertoires in COVID-19. Libraries were prepared by immunoSEQ multiplex PCR; TCRdb keeps only in-frame clonotypes and omits some of them. The sample holds 110,000 to 150,000 clones, over 70% seen once. The specimen sequenced was peripheral blood. These receptors came from a woman aged 60-70 years with acute or convalescent COVID-19.

Turning to this clone: Compared with germline, one end of the junction differs, possibly owing to a read error. V is TRBV19 and J is TRBJ2-1, with 10 bases fitting TRBD2. The CDR3 consists of 15 residues. CDR1 and CDR2 (germline): LNHDA, SQIVND (reference sequence). CDR3 region: CASSIAGGSYNEQFF. DNA for the CDR3: TGTGCCAGTAGCATAGCGGGAGGATCGTACAATGAGCAGTTCTTC. The entire variable domain, with the rest obtained from reference TRBV19 and TRBJ2-1, is as follows: DGGITQSPKYLFRKEGQNVTLSCEQNLNHDAMYWYRQDPGQGLRLIYYSQIVNDFQKGDIAEGYSVSREKKESFPLTVTSAQKNPTAFYLCASSIAGGSYNEQFFGPGTRLTVL.

This chain links TRBV7-9 with TRBJ2-5; TRBD2 aligns across 8 bases. This CDR3 has 14 residues. CDR1 is SEHNR and CDR2 is FQNEAQ in the germline V gene (reference sequence). J lost 5 bases, V lost 4 bases, and 6 bases had no gene match. Here the CDR3 DNA reads TGTGCCAGCAGCTCCAGCGGGAGTATGGAGACCCAGTACTTC. Protein sequence: CASSSSGSMETQYF.

The count of this clone is one. At one of its ends the junction is not consistent with the germline gene, which may arise from a read error. The chain has TRBV6-5 and TRBJ2-3; 7 bases map to TRBD2. The CDR3 runs 15 residues. CDR1 and CDR2 from the germline V gene are MNHEY and SVGAGI. DNA of the CDR3: TGTGTCAGCGAGCGGTCCGGACTAGGAGTGGATACGCAGTATTTT. This sequence encodes CVSERSGLGVDTQYF.